This passage covers 23 T cell receptor beta chains from one sample sequenced in a study of blood T cell repertoires in COVID-19. Repertoires were generated with immunoSEQ multiplex PCR, while TCRdb's copy carries only in-frame clones and drops some. The sample includes under 300,000 clones, 80% to 90% seen only once; the top ten take about 6.9%. Sequencing was done on a sample of PBMCs or T cells enriched from blood (not recorded which). All receptors come from a woman aged 50 to 60 who had been exposed to COVID-19.

The chain recombines TRBV4-3 with TRBJ1-2, with TRBD1 identical over 9 bases. This CDR3 has 17 residues. V lost 0 bases, J lost 4 bases, and 9 bases stayed unmatched. Germline V lookup: CDR1 LGHNA, CDR2 YSLEER. CDR3 protein: CASSQDLGGQGLYGYTF. CDR3 bases: TGCGCCAGCAGCCAAGACTTGGGGGGACAGGGCCTCTATGGCTACACCTTC.

This clone came up once. The CDR3 nucleotides read TGTGCCACCAGCGGCACAGGGGGCTTTTCCGGAAAACTGTTTTTT. Amino acid sequence: CATSGTGGFSGKLFF. The V and J genes are TRBV15 and TRBJ1-4; 9 positions match TRBD1. V shed 5 bases, J shed 10 bases, and the junction held 11 bases outside the gene matches. The germline gives CDR1 LNHNV, CDR2 YYDKDF (reference sequence). The CDR3 runs 15 residues.

The V call is TRBV2, the J call TRBJ1-4; D gene uncertain. The germline CDR1 and CDR2 sequences are SNHLY and FYNNEI. This CDR3 spans 12 amino acids. V was cut by 6 bases and J by 5 bases, with 7 bases left in between. CDR3: CASRLQNEKLFF. In DNA, the CDR3 is TGTGCCAGCAGGTTACAAAATGAAAAACTGTTTTTT.

V is TRBV3-1 (or the pseudogene TRBV3-2) and J is TRBJ2-1; 8 nucleotides line up with TRBD2. From germline, CDR1 is LGHDT and CDR2 YNNKEL (reference sequence). J lost 5 bases, V lost 0 bases, and 3 bases had no gene match. This CDR3 has 15 amino acids. The CDR3 nucleotides are TGTGCCAGCAGCCAAGATCGGGGGGGGAACAATGAGCAGTTCTTC. It codes for CASSQDRGGNNEQFF.

In this sample, this clone turned up once. The rearrangement uses TRBV2 and TRBJ2-5, with D perhaps matching TRBD1 (5 bases). Deletions cut 6 bases from V and 4 bases from J, with 9 bases between. CDR1 is SNHLY, CDR2 FYNNEI, per germline. The CDR3 consists of 12 residues. The CDR3 region has the DNA TGTGCCAGCAGCAGGGTTCGAGAGACCCAGTACTTC. This sequence encodes CASSRVRETQYF.

The chain employs TRBV19 and TRBJ1-3, with D perhaps matching TRBD1 (5 bases). Germline CDR1 and CDR2: LNHDA and SQIVND (reference sequence). The CDR3 totals 16 residues. V was pared by 6 bases and J by 1 base, with 16 bases between. CDR3 in DNA: TGTGCCAGTAGCCGGGGGGATCGGGGGTCTGGAAACACCATATATTTT. Translating gives CASSRGDRGSGNTIYF.

V is TRBV7-2 and J is TRBJ1-3; D unresolved. Germline V gene data show CDR1 as SGHTA and CDR2 as FQGNSA. V was cut by 2 bases and J by 0 bases, with 5 bases left in between. The CDR3 contains 14 residues. CDR3: CASSLSISGNTIYF. The CDR3 DNA reads as TGTGCCAGCAGCTTATCCATCTCTGGAAACACCATATATTTT.

V usage is TRBV2 and J usage is TRBJ1-1, with D perhaps matching TRBD1 (6 bases). Germline values: CDR1 SNHLY, CDR2 FYNNEI. The V end was cut by 4 bases, the J end by 3 bases, with 15 bases between. This CDR3 has 15 residues. This CDR3 reads CASSGGPGLYTEAFF. Written as DNA, the CDR3 is TGTGCCAGCAGTGGGGGGCCAGGGCTCTACACTGAAGCTTTCTTT.

The chain joins TRBV28 to TRBJ1-5; 12 bases are shared with TRBD1. The trim removed 7 bases at V and 5 bases at J, leaving 9 bases unmatched. The germline CDR1 and CDR2 sequences are MDHEN and SYDVKM. This CDR3 has 16 residues. The CDR3 region is CASIPRGQGADQPQHF. Here the CDR3 DNA reads TGTGCCAGCATCCCACGGGGACAGGGGGCGGATCAGCCCCAGCATTTT.

V is TRBV10-3 and J is TRBJ2-5; TRBD2 agrees at 13 bases. Trimming took 2 bases from V and 3 from J; bases not matched to a gene: 6. The CDR3 runs to 17 residues. The germline V gene encodes CDR1 ENHRY and CDR2 SYGVKD. CDR3 bases: TGTGCCATCAGTGAGCGGGGACTAGCGGGGCAAAAAGAGACCCAGTACTTC. Its protein is CAISERGLAGQKETQYF.

This clone has only a few counts. This chain connects TRBV11-3 to TRBJ2-1, with D maybe TRBD2 (7 bases). The CDR3 has 16 residues. Germline values: CDR1 SGHNT, CDR2 YENEEA. V dropped 4 bases and J dropped 9 bases, with 22 bases sitting between them. This CDR3 is CASSSPSGGGIGEQFF. CDR3 coding DNA: TGTGCCAGCAGCTCCCCTAGCGGAGGGGGTATAGGTGAGCAGTTCTTC.

The chain is built from TRBV11-3 and TRBJ2-3; 7 nucleotides line up with TRBD2. With V trimmed by 2 bases and J by 5 bases, 4 bases remained unmatched. CDR1 SGHNT and CDR2 YENEEA come from the germline V gene. This CDR3 is built from 14 residues. The CDR3 region is CASSLSRGGDTQYF. The CDR3 coding sequence is TGTGCCAGCAGCTTAAGCCGCGGGGGAGATACGCAGTATTTT.

This rearrangement joins TRBV28 to TRBJ1-6; weak D call: TRBD1 (6 bases). CDR1 and CDR2 from the germline V gene are MDHEN and SYDVKM. Trimming pared 4 bases from V and 4 bases from J, leaving 11 bases between. The CDR3 runs to 15 residues. This CDR3 reads CASSWGQSYNSPLHF. CDR3 DNA: TGTGCCAGCAGTTGGGGGCAGAGTTATAATTCACCCCTCCACTTT.

V gene TRBV4-3 combines with J gene TRBJ1-2; no firm D call. V was shortened by 0 bases and J by 1 base, with 9 bases between the two germline ends. The CDR3 contains 15 residues. CDR1 is LGHNA and CDR2 is YSLEER in the germline V gene. The CDR3 sequence is CASSQEALHNYGYTF. Written as DNA, the CDR3 is TGCGCCAGCAGCCAAGAGGCCCTGCATAACTATGGCTACACCTTC.

The chain uses TRBV7-2 and TRBJ1-1, with D tentatively TRBD1 (6 bases). The CDR3 sequence is 14 residues long. From germline, CDR1 is SGHTA and CDR2 FQGNSA. Trimming cost V 7 bases and J 3 bases, with 15 bases left between them. This CDR3 reads CASKVSQGYTEAFF. CDR3 nucleotides: TGTGCCAGCAAGGTGTCACAGGGTTACACTGAAGCTTTCTTT.

CDR3 region: CASSPPGLVDNSNQPQHF. The CDR3 region has the DNA TGTGCCAGCTCACCCCCCGGTTTGGTAGATAATAGCAATCAGCCCCAGCATTTT. The genes are TRBV18 and TRBJ1-5; D not certain. The CDR3 sequence is 18 residues long. Germline CDR1 and CDR2: KGHSH and LQKENI. V was cut by 3 bases and J by 0 bases, with 18 bases left in between. Based on the CDR3 plus reference TRBV18 and TRBJ1-5, the full variable domain is NAGVMQNPRHLVRRRGQEARLRCSPMKGHSHVYWYRQLPEEGLKFMVYLQKENIIDESGMPKERFSAEFPKEGPSILRIQQVVRGDSAAYFCASSPPGLVDNSNQPQHFGDGTRLSIL.

The gene calls are TRBV6-2 or TRBV6-3 and TRBJ1-2; weak D call: TRBD1 (6 bases). The CDR3 totals 12 residues. Per the germline V gene, CDR1 is MNHEY and CDR2 is SVGEGT. V was clipped by 5 bases and J by 8 bases, with 12 bases between them. The chain's CDR3 is CASSPDSAGYTF. CDR3 sequence (DNA): TGTGCCAGCAGTCCGGACAGCGCAGGCTACACCTTC.

The chain uses TRBV4-2 and TRBJ1-1; 8 bases line up with TRBD1. This CDR3 region has 15 residues. Trimming removed 0 bases from V and 7 bases from J; junction bases left unmatched: 7. The germline CDR1 and CDR2 sequences are LGHNA and YNFKEQ. The CDR3 loop reads CASSQEPDRENEAFF. The CDR3 DNA reads as TGTGCCAGCAGCCAAGAGCCGGACAGGGAGAATGAAGCTTTCTTT.

This clone has only a few counts. The chain couples TRBV23-1 to TRBJ2-1; D is unclear. TRBV23-1 is an ORF for which the function is uncertain. V was shortened by 6 bases and J by 2 bases, with 5 bases between the two germline ends. The CDR3 loop spans 12 amino acids. The CDR3 region has the DNA TGCGCCAGCAGGGGCCCCTACAATGAGCAGTTCTTC. This codes for CASRGPYNEQFF.

This clone has a handful of counts. The J gene is TRBJ1-4, the V gene TRBV19; D remains ambiguous. CDR3 size: 14 residues. The germline V gene encodes CDR1 LNHDA and CDR2 SQIVND (reference sequence). The ends were cut back, 5 bases at V and 8 bases at J, with 15 bases in the middle. The CDR3 coding sequence is TGTGCCAGTAGTGCCCCCGGGTGGTGGGAAAAACTGTTTTTT. This sequence encodes CASSAPGWWEKLFF. Using reference TRBV19 and TRBJ1-4 for the parts outside the CDR3, the full variable domain is DGGITQSPKYLFRKEGQNVTLSCEQNLNHDAMYWYRQDPGQGLRLIYYSQIVNDFQKGDIAEGYSVSREKKESFPLTVTSAQKNPTAFYLCASSAPGWWEKLFFGSGTQLSVL.

The chain has TRBV14 and TRBJ2-1, with TRBD2 matching over 7 bases. Per the germline V gene, CDR1 is SGHDN and CDR2 is FVKESK. The CDR3 is made up of 14 amino acids. With V trimmed by 4 bases and J by 5 bases, 5 bases remained unmatched. The CDR3 region has the DNA TGTGCCAGCAGCCGGGCGGGGGTGGACAATGAGCAGTTCTTC. Translation gives CASSRAGVDNEQFF.

The CDR3 DNA follows: TGCGCCAGCAGCCAAGATGTTCGGAGCAATCAGCCCCAGCATTTT. Its translation: CASSQDVRSNQPQHF. This chain connects TRBV4-3 to TRBJ1-5; no reliable D call. Germline CDR1 and CDR2: LGHNA and YSLEER. Deletions cut 0 bases from V and 1 base from J, with 7 bases between. The CDR3 length is 15 residues.

V usage is TRBV5-1 and J usage is TRBJ2-3; tentatively, D is TRBD2 (6 bases). This CDR3 comprises 13 residues. Germline V gene sequence: CDR1 SGHRS, CDR2 YFSETQ. V lost 5 bases, J lost 3 bases, and 10 bases lay in between. The CDR3 sequence: CASSVGGTDTQYF. In nucleotides, the CDR3 is TGCGCCAGCAGTGTGGGGGGAACAGATACGCAGTATTTT.